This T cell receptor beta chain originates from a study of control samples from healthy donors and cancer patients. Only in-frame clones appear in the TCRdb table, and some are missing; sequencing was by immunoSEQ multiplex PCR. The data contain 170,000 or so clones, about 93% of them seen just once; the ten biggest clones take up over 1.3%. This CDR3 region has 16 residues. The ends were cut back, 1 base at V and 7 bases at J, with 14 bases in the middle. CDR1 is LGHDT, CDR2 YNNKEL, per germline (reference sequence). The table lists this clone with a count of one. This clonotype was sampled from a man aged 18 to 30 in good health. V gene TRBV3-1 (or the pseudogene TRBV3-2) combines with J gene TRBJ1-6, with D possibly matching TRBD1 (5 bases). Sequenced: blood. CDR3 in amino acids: CASSQGFGGGNSPLHF. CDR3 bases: TGTGCCAGCAGCCAAGGGTTCGGGGGTGGCAATTCACCCCTCCACTTT.